These 26 T cell receptor beta chains came from one sample sequenced in a study of a mutant IDH1 vaccine in newly diagnosed glioma. No antigen has been assigned to these receptors. Profiling relied on immunoSEQ multiplex PCR, and the TCRdb table lists in-frame clones only, not all of them. The table records around 60,000 clones, around 83% of them present only once. The sample's time point: week 23, last vaccination. Doses comprised 300 ug of mutant IDH1 20-mer peptide each, plus topical imiquimod. The sequencing here drew on PBMCs, taken from a glioma patient whose treatment included an IDH1 peptide vaccine. Source of these receptors: a man aged 30 to 45 with glioma.

The chain recombines TRBV15 with TRBJ2-5; D may be TRBD1 (6 bases). Trimming cost V 0 bases and J 2 bases, with 10 bases left between them. The CDR3 totals 15 residues. The germline gives CDR1 LNHNV, CDR2 YYDKDF (reference sequence). CDR3 sequence reads: CATSRDKGQQETQYF. The DNA for the CDR3 is TGTGCCACCAGCAGAGATAAAGGACAGCAAGAGACCCAGTACTTC. Combining the CDR3 with reference TRBV15 and TRBJ2-5 gives the whole variable domain DAMVIQNPRYQVTQFGKPVTLSCSQTLNHNVMYWYQQKSSQAPKLLFHYYDKDFNNEADTPDNFQSRRPNTSFCFLDIRSPGLGDTAMYLCATSRDKGQQETQYFGPGTRLLVL.

The chain combines TRBV2 with TRBJ1-1, with a possible D match to TRBD1 (5 bases). The germline V gene has CDR1 SNHLY and CDR2 FYNNEI. This CDR3 has 15 residues. V lost 6 bases and J lost 3, with 17 bases in between. The CDR3 DNA reads as TGTGCCAGCAGGGCCGGGGGGTCGCGGTACACTGAAGCTTTCTTT. Protein sequence: CASRAGGSRYTEAFF.

This sequence joins TRBV19 and TRBJ1-5; D call uncertain. V was trimmed by 3 bases and J by 4 bases, leaving 19 bases between them. This CDR3 has 17 amino acids. CDR1 is LNHDA, CDR2 SQIVND, per germline (reference sequence). The CDR3 loop is CASSIREANRPNQPQHF. CDR3 bases: TGTGCCAGTAGTATCCGGGAGGCGAATCGACCTAATCAGCCCCAGCATTTT.

V and J are TRBV4-2 and TRBJ2-7; no reliable D call. Trimming stripped 1 base from V and 3 bases from J, with 7 bases between. This CDR3 is 13 amino acids long. CDR1 is LGHNA and CDR2 is YNFKEQ in the germline V gene. The CDR3 region has the DNA TGTGCCAGCAGCCAAGGAGCTGGCTACGAGCAGTACTTC. The encoded protein is CASSQGAGYEQYF.

The chain joins TRBV6-1 to TRBJ1-6; D unclear. Trimming left V 4 bases short and J 14 bases short, with 15 bases between. There are 13 residues in the CDR3. Germline V gives CDR1 MNHNS, CDR2 SASEGT. For the CDR3, the DNA is TGTGCCAGCAGTGGATTCCCGGCTAGGTCCCTCCACTTT. It translates to CASSGFPARSLHF.

The chain employs TRBV5-8 and TRBJ1-4, with D unclear. This CDR3 contains 16 residues. Per germline, CDR1 SGHTS and CDR2 YDEGEE. The V end was cut by 3 bases, the J end by 0 bases, with 12 bases between. The CDR3 sequence is CASSWAPSATNEKLFF. The CDR3 coding sequence is TGTGCCAGCAGCTGGGCACCTTCTGCAACTAATGAAAAACTGTTTTTT.

A word on this clone: At one of its ends the junction is not consistent with the germline gene, which may arise from a read error. The chain recombines TRBV7-9 with TRBJ2-7; TRBD2 agrees at 8 bases. Germline V lookup: CDR1 SEHNR, CDR2 FQNEAQ (reference sequence). The CDR3 sequence is 15 residues long. CDR3 DNA: TGTGCCAGCAGTTTAGCGGGACTACCCTCCTACGAGCAGTACTTC. It translates to CASSLAGLPSYEQYF.

The rearrangement links TRBV19 to TRBJ2-7, with D perhaps TRBD1 (6 bases). Germline CDR1 is LNHDA and CDR2 is SQIVND (reference sequence). Trimming stripped 1 base from V and 3 bases from J, with 19 bases between. This CDR3 spans 17 amino acids. CDR3 nucleotides: TGTGCCAGTAGTATAGGTGGACAGCCAAGGCCAAGCTACGAGCAGTACTTC. Protein product: CASSIGGQPRPSYEQYF.

The chain combines TRBV7-9 with TRBJ1-6; no definite D call. The CDR3 consists of 16 residues. Germline V gives CDR1 SEHNR, CDR2 FQNEAQ (reference sequence). Trimming removed 5 bases at V and 4 bases at J, with 15 bases between. The CDR3 nucleotides are TGTGCCAGCAGCGCCCCCGGGCCGGGATATAATTCACCCCTCCACTTT. Its protein is CASSAPGPGYNSPLHF. Filled out from reference TRBV7-9 and TRBJ1-6, the complete variable domain reads DTGVSQNPRHKITKRGQNVTFRCDPISEHNRLYWYRQTLGQGPEFLTYFQNEAQLEKSRLLSDRFSAERPKGSFSTLEIQRTEQGDSAMYLCASSAPGPGYNSPLHFGNGTRLTVT.

V is TRBV6-6 and J is TRBJ1-5; perhaps TRBD1 as D (6 bases). Germline V gene lookup returns CDR1 MNHNY and CDR2 SVGAGI (reference sequence). The CDR3 consists of 14 residues. V was cut by 2 bases and J by 2 bases, with 7 bases left in between. The CDR3, as DNA: TGTGCCAGCAGTTACAGACAGGGCAATCAGCCCCAGCATTTT. Translating gives CASSYRQGNQPQHF.

This clone has only one observation. V gene TRBV19 combines with J gene TRBJ1-2, with D maybe TRBD1 (5 bases). The CDR3 has 13 residues. The germline V gene encodes CDR1 LNHDA and CDR2 SQIVND (reference sequence). The V end was cut by 9 bases, the J end by 1 base, with 12 bases between. CDR3 DNA sequence: TGTGCCAGCGGGGGTGGAGGTAACTATGGCTACACCTTC. Protein: CASGGGGNYGYTF.

The V gene is TRBV6-4, the J gene TRBJ1-6; possibly TRBD1 for D (6 bases). The V gene's germline CDR1 is MRHNA and CDR2 SNTAGT. The CDR3 loop spans 13 amino acids. The V and J ends lost 5 bases and 13 bases respectively, with 15 bases between them. The CDR3 DNA follows: TGTGCCAGCAGTCCTGAGACCAGGGGTCCCCTCCACTTT. As protein: CASSPETRGPLHF.

This sequence joins TRBV6-1 and TRBJ1-1; the D is unclear. Germline lookup yields CDR1 MNHNS and CDR2 SASEGT. CDR3 size: 14 residues. The V end lost 2 bases, the J end lost 10 bases, and 17 bases lay between the germline ends. The CDR3 is CASSEPGVLVRAFF. The DNA of the CDR3 is TGTGCCAGCAGTGAACCCGGGGTCCTGGTGAGAGCTTTCTTT.

The V call is TRBV28, the J call TRBJ1-5, with D hard to call. CDR1 MDHEN and CDR2 SYDVKM come from the germline V gene. V lost 6 bases, J lost 6 bases, and 9 bases lay in between. This CDR3 has 12 amino acids. The DNA for the CDR3 is TGTGCCAGCAGACCCTACGGTCAGCCCCAGCATTTT. Translation: CASRPYGQPQHF. The variable domain in full, with the rest retrieved from reference TRBV28 and TRBJ1-5, is DVKVTQSSRYLVKRTGEKVFLECVQDMDHENMFWYRQDPGLGLRLIYFSYDVKMKEKGDIPEGYSVSREKKERFSLILESASTNQTSMYLCASRPYGQPQHFGDGTRLSIL.

This chain joins TRBV5-4 and TRBJ1-2; D unresolved. V was pared by 5 bases and J by 3 bases, with 5 bases between. From germline, CDR1 is SGHNT and CDR2 YYREEE (reference sequence). This CDR3 region has 11 residues. CDR3: CASREDYGYTF. The DNA of the CDR3 is TGTGCCAGCAGAGAGGACTATGGCTACACCTTC.

The CDR3 sequence is CASSEYQGTGNTIYF. CDR3 in DNA: TGTGCCAGCAGTGAATACCAGGGGACGGGAAACACCATATATTTT. This chain joins TRBV6-1 and TRBJ1-3, with a possible D match to TRBD1 (6 bases). V was shortened by 2 bases and J by 4 bases, with 12 bases between the two germline ends. Germline CDR1 MNHNS, CDR2 SASEGT. CDR3 size: 15 residues.

V usage is TRBV5-6 and J usage is TRBJ1-6; D is possibly TRBD1 (5 bases). CDR3 length: 15 amino acids. Per the germline V gene, CDR1 is SGHDT and CDR2 is YYEEEE. Trimming pared 5 bases from V and 1 base from J, leaving 10 bases between. CDR3 region: CASRPGPSYNSPLHF. Here the CDR3 DNA reads TGTGCCAGCAGACCGGGACCTTCCTATAATTCACCCCTCCACTTT. The full variable domain, with the rest looked up from reference TRBV5-6 and TRBJ1-6, is DAGVTQSPTHLIKTRGQQVTLRCSPKSGHDTVSWYQQALGQGPQFIFQYYEEEERQRGNFPDRFSGHQFPNYSSELNVNALLLGDSALYLCASRPGPSYNSPLHFGNGTRLTVT.

The chain employs TRBV30 and TRBJ1-2, with D possibly matching TRBD1 (6 bases). The CDR3 sequence is 14 residues long. The germline V and J ends were trimmed by 5 bases and 0 bases, with 13 bases remaining between them. Germline values: CDR1 GTSNPN, CDR2 SVGIG (reference sequence). The CDR3 sequence: CAWATGTTNYGYTF. CDR3 bases: TGTGCCTGGGCCACAGGGACCACTAACTATGGCTACACCTTC.

The chain is built from TRBV10-2 and TRBJ2-4; D is ambiguous. V lost 7 bases, J lost 11 bases, and 15 bases lay in between. This CDR3 is built from 12 residues. CDR1 and CDR2 from the germline V gene are WSHSY and SAAADI. The CDR3 nucleotides are TGCGCCAGCATGGACCCTCTGGGCGTTCAGTACTTC. Its translation: CASMDPLGVQYF.

The V gene is TRBV27, the J gene TRBJ1-1; D is ambiguous. V lost 6 bases and J lost 0, with 8 bases in between. Germline V gives CDR1 MNHEY, CDR2 SMNVEV (reference sequence). This CDR3 spans 13 amino acids. In DNA form, the CDR3 reads TGTGCCAGCAGGGGCACAGTGAACACTGAAGCTTTCTTT. Its translation: CASRGTVNTEAFF.

This clone appeared once. The rearrangement uses TRBV9 and TRBJ1-5; D gene ambiguous. V shed 7 bases and J shed 0 bases, with 11 bases lying between them. Per germline, CDR1 SGDLS and CDR2 YYNGEE. The CDR3 length is 14 residues. In DNA form, the CDR3 reads TGTGCCAGCGCCCCATCAGGTAGCAATCAGCCCCAGCATTTT. Its translation is CASAPSGSNQPQHF.

V is TRBV5-4 and J is TRBJ2-3; 8 bases align to TRBD2. CDR3 length equals 15 residues. The V gene's germline CDR1 is SGHNT and CDR2 YYREEE (reference sequence). Trimming at V came to 2 bases and at J to 4 bases, leaving 6 bases not matched to a gene. The CDR3 loop reads CASSFYSGDPDTQYF. CDR3 DNA sequence: TGTGCCAGCAGCTTTTATAGCGGGGATCCAGATACGCAGTATTTT.

This chain connects TRBV18 to TRBJ2-2; TRBD1 matches 10 bases. In germline, CDR1 is KGHSH, CDR2 LQKENI. V lost 3 bases and J lost 5; bases outside the gene matches: 6. The CDR3 runs to 16 residues. CDR3 DNA: TGTGCCAGCTCACCCACCGGGACAGGGGTGACCGGGGAGCTGTTTTTT. The encoded protein is CASSPTGTGVTGELFF.

The rearrangement links TRBV27 to TRBJ2-3, with unresolved D. This CDR3 has 13 residues. The V gene's germline CDR1 is MNHEY and CDR2 SMNVEV (reference sequence). The V and J ends lost 4 bases and 6 bases respectively, with 11 bases between them. The CDR3 bases are TGTGCCAGCAGTTACTATTTTGGGGATACGCAGTATTTT. It yields the protein CASSYYFGDTQYF.

The V and J genes are TRBV29-1 and TRBJ1-2; D might be TRBD1 (5 bases). The CDR3 runs 16 residues. Between the trimmed V and J ends, which lost 4 bases and 4 bases, there was a span of 22 bases. From germline, CDR1 is SQVTM and CDR2 ANQGSEA. CDR3 residues: CSVVFRVGAFSYGYTF. The CDR3 nucleotides are TGCAGCGTTGTGTTCAGGGTTGGGGCCTTCTCCTATGGCTACACCTTC.

The rearrangement joins TRBV23-1 to TRBJ1-1; 9 nucleotides match TRBD1. TRBV23-1 is recorded as an ORF, its role being uncertain. The V gene end was trimmed by 2 bases and the J gene end by 3 bases; junction bases not matched to a gene: 13. CDR3 length: 18 residues. This CDR3 reads CASSQPEWDRESDTEAFF. DNA for the CDR3: TGCGCCAGCAGTCAACCGGAATGGGACAGGGAATCGGACACTGAAGCTTTCTTT.